This T cell receptor (beta chain) stems from a study of blood T cell repertoires in COVID-19. In the study overall: Sample material is recorded as cDNA or gDNA derived from T cells, B-cell-depleted T cells, or PBMCs.

Unmatched junction bases numbered 12, after V lost 0 bases and J lost 9 bases. Germline V gene lookup returns CDR1 SQVTM and CDR2 ANQGSEA. The CDR3 spans 16 residues. The protocol was immunoSEQ multiplex PCR, while the TCRdb copy is restricted to in-frame clones and leaves out a portion. The sample yields fewer than 110,000 clones, 80% to 90% seen once. The TCR originated in a woman aged 25 to 39 with acute or convalescent COVID-19. The V call is TRBV29-1, the J call TRBJ2-1; 9 bases are a match to TRBD2. The sequenced material came from peripheral blood. CDR3 protein: CSVEDPLAGGLGEQFF. DNA of the CDR3: TGCAGCGTTGAAGACCCTCTCGCGGGGGGGCTGGGTGAGCAGTTCTTC.